This is a list of T cell receptor beta chains from one sample in a study of cytomegalovirus exposure and HLA in healthy donors. Assay used: immunoSEQ multiplex PCR; TCRdb lists only in-frame clones, some missing. The sample holds 250,000 to 300,000 clones, about 86% seen once. Sequencing used PBMCs. The receptors were gathered from a woman aged 18-30 years in good health and CMV-seronegative. Each CDR3 is given with its conserved first and last residue. A D gene is named only where the DNA matches it firmly. The size entry is marked missing in some rows and otherwise reads once, few, many or a size class.

J gene	D gene	clone size	V gene	CDR3 protein	CDR3 DNA
TRBJ1-3	NA	NA	TRBV5-6	CASSGRGLSGNTIYF	TGTGCCAGCAGCGGGAGGGGCCTCTCTGGAAACACCATATATTTT
TRBJ2-3	NA	NA	TRBV4-3	CASSQEWMGATDTQYF	TGCGCCAGCAGCCAAGAATGGATGGGGGCCACAGATACGCAGTATTTT
TRBJ2-7	TRBD1	NA	TRBV6-5	CASSSGTGGYEQYF	TGTGCCAGCAGTTCCGGGACAGGGGGGTACGAGCAGTACTTC
TRBJ2-7	TRBD1	once	TRBV28	CASSLGTGDIGVTYEQYF	TGTGCCAGCAGTTTAGGGACAGGGGACATTGGAGTGACCTACGAGCAGTACTTC
TRBJ1-2	NA	NA	TRBV5-1	CASSPNKGDYGYTF	TGCGCCAGCAGCCCTAACAAAGGGGACTATGGCTACACCTTC
TRBJ2-7	TRBD2	NA	TRBV2	CASRAGAYEQYF	TGTGCCAGCAGGGCGGGGGCCTACGAGCAGTACTTC
TRBJ2-5	NA	NA	TRBV30	CAWDGGPSGTQYF	TGTGCCTGGGACGGAGGACCATCGGGGACCCAGTACTTC
TRBJ1-1	TRBD1	NA	TRBV5-1	CASSLGQGARSAFF	TGCGCCAGCAGCTTGGGACAGGGGGCGCGGAGTGCTTTCTTT
TRBJ2-7	TRBD2	once	TRBV30	CAWSEGTTSYEQYF	TGTGCCTGGAGTGAGGGGACTACCTCCTACGAGCAGTACTTC
TRBJ2-1	TRBD1	NA	TRBV9	CASSVAPPGQGADEQFF	TGTGCCAGCAGCGTAGCCCCTCCGGGACAGGGGGCCGATGAGCAGTTCTTC
TRBJ1-2	NA	NA	TRBV30	CAWRERGGNGYTF	TGTGCCTGGAGGGAAAGGGGGGGAAATGGCTACACCTTC
TRBJ2-7	NA	NA	TRBV18	CASSPAQGGEQYF	TGTGCCAGCTCACCGGCTCAGGGGGGCGAGCAGTACTTC
TRBJ2-7	NA	NA	TRBV2	CATRTRYEQYF	TGTGCCACCCGGACACGCTACGAGCAGTACTTC
TRBJ1-5	TRBD1	NA	TRBV5-6	CASSRLTGQSNQPQHF	TGTGCCAGCAGCCGTTTGACAGGGCAAAGCAATCAGCCCCAGCATTTT
TRBJ2-3	TRBD2	NA	TRBV6-6	CASSYGRASTDTQYF	TGTGCCAGCAGTTACGGGAGGGCTTCCACAGATACGCAGTATTTT
TRBJ2-2	TRBD2	NA	TRBV7-3	CASGKSGGKSTGELFF	TGTGCCAGCGGCAAGAGCGGGGGGAAGAGCACCGGGGAGCTGTTTTTT
TRBJ2-2	NA	NA	TRBV20-1	CSARAAGELFF	TGCAGTGCTAGGGCAGCCGGGGAGCTGTTTTTT
TRBJ2-3	NA	NA	TRBV29-1	CSVEFRHSQDTQYF	TGCAGCGTTGAATTTCGACATTCACAAGATACGCAGTATTTT
TRBJ1-1	NA	NA	TRBV15	CATSREGRKSLEAFF	TGTGCCACCAGCAGAGAAGGCAGGAAGAGCCTGGAAGCTTTCTTT
TRBJ1-2	TRBD1	NA	TRBV15	CATSQGVSPGYTF	TGTGCCACCTCCCAGGGGGTCTCTCCTGGCTACACCTTC
TRBJ1-2	TRBD1	NA	TRBV5-6	CASSLATGYGYTF	TGTGCCAGCAGCTTGGCGACAGGGTATGGCTACACCTTC
TRBJ2-1	TRBD2	NA	TRBV7-9	CASSPSGRGLNEQFF	TGTGCCAGCAGCCCTAGCGGGAGGGGCCTCAATGAGCAGTTCTTC
TRBJ2-7	NA	NA	TRBV21-1	CASKTDRDIYEQYF	TGTGCCAGCAAAACGGACCGGGACATTTACGAGCAGTACTTC
TRBJ2-5	TRBD2	NA	TRBV4-1	CASSRVLAGLGETQYF	TGCGCCAGCAGCCGAGTACTAGCGGGGCTTGGGGAGACCCAGTACTTC
TRBJ1-5	NA	NA	TRBV7-2	CASSFTYEGNQPQHF	TGTGCCAGCAGCTTCACGTATGAGGGCAATCAGCCCCAGCATTTT
TRBJ1-2	TRBD1	few	TRBV11-2	CASSPGQGYGYTF	TGTGCCAGCAGTCCGGGACAGGGGTATGGCTACACCTTC
TRBJ2-1	NA	NA	TRBV7-6	CASSLARNRQYEQFF	TGTGCCAGCAGCTTAGCGCGGAACAGGCAGTATGAGCAGTTCTTC